Given below is one TCR beta chain in context. The antigen is undetermined. All donors came from Russia, were Caucasian and healthy, and spanned ages about 6 to 95. A second 7 to 11 cycle PCR used barcoded and J-beta primers. The authors tagged each cDNA molecule using a template-switch adaptor with 12 random nucleotides. TCRdb called the 5' RACE reads again in MiXCR, with one record for every CDR3 protein. This sample has 660,000 or so distinct CDR3 sequences, with approximately 50% found just once. This record comes from a study of blood T cells in healthy people across ages. Study conclusions and caveats: The study lacked donor CMV status, which possibly confounded expanded clonotype changes.

This CDR3 is built from 15 residues. V gave up 1 base and J gave up 0 bases, with 7 bases separating them. Germline CDR1 and CDR2: SEHNR and FQNEAQ (reference sequence). Specimen: blood. The receptor's source is a man aged 55 to 70 in good health. The chain carries TRBV7-9 and TRBJ1-3; D remains unclear. The CDR3 loop is CASSLVKLSGNTIYF. CDR3 DNA sequence: TGTGCCAGCAGCTTAGTGAAGCTCTCTGGAAACACCATATATTTT.